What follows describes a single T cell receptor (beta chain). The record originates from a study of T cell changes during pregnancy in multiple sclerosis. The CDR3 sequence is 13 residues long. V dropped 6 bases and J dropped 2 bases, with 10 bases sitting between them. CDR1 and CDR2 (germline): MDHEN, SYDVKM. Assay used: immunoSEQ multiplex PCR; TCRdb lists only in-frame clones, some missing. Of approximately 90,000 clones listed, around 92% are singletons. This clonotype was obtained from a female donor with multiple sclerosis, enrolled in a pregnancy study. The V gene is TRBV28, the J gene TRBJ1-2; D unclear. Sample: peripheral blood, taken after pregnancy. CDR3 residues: CASSAGRNYGYTF. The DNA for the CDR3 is TGTGCCAGCAGCGCGGGAAGAAACTATGGCTACACCTTC.